Here is one TCR beta chain with its context. Its antigen is not identified. Relative to the germline gene, one junction end is altered; a read error may explain this. The germline V gene has CDR1 SGHKS and CDR2 YYEKEE (reference sequence). This CDR3 region has 13 residues. This sample is drawn from a study of tumor-infiltrating lymphocytes in primary liver carcinoma. In the study overall: Tumor lesions were T1-T3 N0M0 and spanned roughly 4.2 to 10 cm. Overall study findings and caveats: Tumor samples exhibited a significantly greater top-250-clone fraction than blood samples (p = 0.039).

Researchers generated TCR beta cDNA from about 0.5 ug of total RNA, relying on a constant-region primer. Libraries of TCR beta came from three nested multiplex PCR rounds with slightly modified ARM-PCR. TRBV1-TRBV30 forward and Cbeta reverse primers drove the first two approximately 10-cycle rounds. Using its own MiXCR run on the multiplex PCR reads, TCRdb lists one record per CDR3 protein. The sample records 150,000 to 200,000 distinct CDR3 sequences, around four fifths being singletons. Bulk tissue was left unsorted, and RNA and DNA were co-extracted from around 18-30 mg of it. Each individual tumor supplied samples from five separate regions.

The chain carries TRBV5-5 and TRBJ2-7, with D tentatively TRBD2 (5 bases). The TCR originated in a man aged 40-55 years with primary liver carcinoma and hepatitis B virus infection. Specimen: tumor tissue from primary liver carcinoma. The CDR3 region is CASSLPTGYEHYF. In DNA form, the CDR3 reads TGTGCTAGCAGCTTACCAACGGGGTACGAGCACTACTTC.